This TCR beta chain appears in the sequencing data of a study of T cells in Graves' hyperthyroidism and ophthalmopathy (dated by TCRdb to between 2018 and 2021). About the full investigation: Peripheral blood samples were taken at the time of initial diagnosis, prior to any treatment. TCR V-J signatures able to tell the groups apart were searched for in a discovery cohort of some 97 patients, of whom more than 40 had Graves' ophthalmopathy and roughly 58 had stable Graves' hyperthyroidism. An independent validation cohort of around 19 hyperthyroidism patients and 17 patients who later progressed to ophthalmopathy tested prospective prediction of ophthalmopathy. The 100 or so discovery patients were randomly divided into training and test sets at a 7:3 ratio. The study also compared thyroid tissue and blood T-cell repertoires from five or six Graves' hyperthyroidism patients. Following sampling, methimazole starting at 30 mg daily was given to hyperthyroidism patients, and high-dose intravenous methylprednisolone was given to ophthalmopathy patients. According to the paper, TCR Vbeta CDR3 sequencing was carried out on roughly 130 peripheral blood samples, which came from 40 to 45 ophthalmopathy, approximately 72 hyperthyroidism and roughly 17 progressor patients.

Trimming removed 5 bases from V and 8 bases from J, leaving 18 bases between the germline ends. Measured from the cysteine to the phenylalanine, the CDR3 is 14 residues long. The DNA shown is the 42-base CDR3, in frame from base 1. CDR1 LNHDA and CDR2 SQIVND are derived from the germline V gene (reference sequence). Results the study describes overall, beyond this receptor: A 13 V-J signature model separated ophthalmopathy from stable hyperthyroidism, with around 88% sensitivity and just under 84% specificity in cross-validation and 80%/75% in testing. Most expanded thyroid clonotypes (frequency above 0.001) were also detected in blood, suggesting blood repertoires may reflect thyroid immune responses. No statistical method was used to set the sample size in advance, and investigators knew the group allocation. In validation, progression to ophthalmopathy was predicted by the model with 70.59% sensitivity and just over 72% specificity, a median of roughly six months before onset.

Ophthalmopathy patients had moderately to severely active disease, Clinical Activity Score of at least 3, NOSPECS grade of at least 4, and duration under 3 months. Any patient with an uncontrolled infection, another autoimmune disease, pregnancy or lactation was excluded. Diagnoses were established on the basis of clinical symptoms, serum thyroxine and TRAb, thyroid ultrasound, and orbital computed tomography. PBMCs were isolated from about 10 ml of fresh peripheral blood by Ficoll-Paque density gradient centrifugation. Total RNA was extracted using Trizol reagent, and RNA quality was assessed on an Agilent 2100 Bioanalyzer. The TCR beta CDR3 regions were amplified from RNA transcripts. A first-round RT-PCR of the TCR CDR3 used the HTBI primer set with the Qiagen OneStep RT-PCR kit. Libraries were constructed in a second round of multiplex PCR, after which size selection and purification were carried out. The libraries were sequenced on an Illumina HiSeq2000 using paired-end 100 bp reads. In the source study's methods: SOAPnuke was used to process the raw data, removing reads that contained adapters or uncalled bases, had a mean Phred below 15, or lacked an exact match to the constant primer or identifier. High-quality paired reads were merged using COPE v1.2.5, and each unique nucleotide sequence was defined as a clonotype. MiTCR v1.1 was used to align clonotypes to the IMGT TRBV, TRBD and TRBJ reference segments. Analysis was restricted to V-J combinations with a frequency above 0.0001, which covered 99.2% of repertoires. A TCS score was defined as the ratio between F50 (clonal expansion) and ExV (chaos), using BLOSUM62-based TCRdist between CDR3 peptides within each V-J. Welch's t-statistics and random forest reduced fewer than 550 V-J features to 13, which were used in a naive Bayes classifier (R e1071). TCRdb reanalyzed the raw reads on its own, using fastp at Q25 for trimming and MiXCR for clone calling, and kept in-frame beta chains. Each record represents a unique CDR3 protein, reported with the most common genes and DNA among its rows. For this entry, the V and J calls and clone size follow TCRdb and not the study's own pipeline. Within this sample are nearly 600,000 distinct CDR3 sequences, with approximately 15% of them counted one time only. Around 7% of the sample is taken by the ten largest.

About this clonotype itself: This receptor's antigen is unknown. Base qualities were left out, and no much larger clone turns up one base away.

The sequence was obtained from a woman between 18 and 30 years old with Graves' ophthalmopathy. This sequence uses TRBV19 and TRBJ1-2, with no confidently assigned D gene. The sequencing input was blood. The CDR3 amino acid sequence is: CASSYRTPGNGYTF. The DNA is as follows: TGTGCCAGTAGTTATCGGACCCCTGGCAACGGCTACACCTTC.